The T cell receptor beta chain described here comes from a study of blood T cell repertoires in COVID-19. Generated by immunoSEQ multiplex PCR, the TCRdb table keeps only in-frame clones and is missing some. The sample includes under 500,000 clones, nearly 90% of them seen just once. All enrollees were roughly 18 to 95 years old and from 24 US areas. The table lists this clone with a count of one. The sample consisted of PBMCs or T cells enriched from blood (not recorded which). The receptor was derived from a woman younger than 30 with acute COVID-19.

CDR3 DNA: TGCGCCAGCAGCTTGAGTGAGGGAACCAAAAACATTCAGTACTTC. This encodes CASSLSEGTKNIQYF. The V call is TRBV5-1, the J call TRBJ2-4; the D gene is possibly TRBD2 (5 bases). This CDR3 comprises 15 residues. V was pared by 1 base and J by 2 bases, with 10 bases between. CDR1 and CDR2 (germline): SGHRS, YFSETQ.